The 32 T cell receptor beta chains in this list originate from one sample, sequenced in a study of CD8 T cells in Susac syndrome. RNA was extracted with the RNeasy kit, and a quantity of roughly 0.5 to 1 ug was reverse transcribed using random hexamers. TCRdb reanalysed the immunoSEQ multiplex PCR reads using MiXCR and keeps one entry per CDR3 protein. The repertoire holds 100,000 or so distinct CDR3 sequences, with about 95% as singletons. The sequenced sample consisted of CD8+ T cells from PBMCs. The receptors were sampled from a human donor with Susac syndrome.

The chain is built from TRBV15 and TRBJ1-5, with D tentatively TRBD1 (5 bases). Trimming took 4 bases from V and 7 from J, leaving 14 bases between them. CDR3 length: 14 amino acids. Germline assignment: CDR1 LNHNV and CDR2 YYDKDF (reference sequence). CDR3 residues: CATSTRGSGQPQHF. The CDR3 DNA is TGTGCCACCAGCACTAGGGGTTCAGGCCAGCCCCAGCATTTT.

This clonotype was seen a single time. J is TRBJ2-1 and V is TRBV29-1, with D hard to call. The CDR3 consists of 13 residues. Between the trimmed V and J ends, which lost 4 bases and 1 base, there was a span of 8 bases. Germline V CDR1 and CDR2: SQVTM, ANQGSEA. The CDR3 is CSVGRTSYNEQFF. CDR3 in DNA: TGCAGCGTTGGCAGAACATCCTACAATGAGCAGTTCTTC.

The CDR3 sequence: CSARVGTRGQPQHF. CDR3 DNA: TGCAGTGCTAGAGTAGGGACAAGGGGTCAGCCCCAGCATTTT. This sequence joins TRBV20-1 and TRBJ1-5; maybe TRBD1 (6 bases). This CDR3 has 14 residues. V was trimmed by 1 base and J by 6 bases, leaving 13 bases between them. The germline V gene encodes CDR1 DFQATT and CDR2 SNEGSKA (reference sequence).

The CDR3 sequence is CASSEAGGTTEAFF. The CDR3 DNA is TGTGCCAGCAGTGAAGCCGGAGGGACCACTGAAGCTTTCTTT. This chain uses TRBV2 with TRBJ1-1, with D perhaps matching TRBD1 (5 bases). Trimming shortened V by 0 bases and J by 4 bases, and 9 bases separated the two germline ends. Germline values: CDR1 SNHLY, CDR2 FYNNEI. The CDR3 consists of 14 residues.

CDR3 DNA: TGTGCCAGCATGGGGGGTTCGGGGGCCAACGTCCTGACTTTC. Translation: CASMGGSGANVLTF. V gene TRBV12-3 or TRBV12-4 combines with J gene TRBJ2-6; weak D call: TRBD2 (6 bases). V lost 7 bases and J lost 4, with 11 bases in between. The CDR3 extends over 14 amino acids.

V is TRBV4-1 and J is TRBJ1-1, with D tentatively TRBD1 (5 bases). The CDR3 runs 14 residues. Germline CDR1 reads MGHRA; CDR2 reads YSYEKL. V lost 2 bases and J lost 1, with 8 bases in between. The chain's CDR3 is CASSQIGGNTEAFF. The CDR3 coding sequence is TGCGCCAGCAGCCAAATCGGGGGGAACACTGAAGCTTTCTTT.

The chain combines TRBV20-1 with TRBJ1-1; D is unresolved. The length of the CDR3 is 13 residues. From germline, CDR1 is DFQATT and CDR2 SNEGSKA (reference sequence). The ends were cut back, 6 bases at V and 6 bases at J, with 17 bases in the middle. The CDR3 nucleotides read TGCAGTGCCCTGGCGGATACCTGGGCTGAAGCTTTCTTT. It translates to CSALADTWAEAFF.

This rearrangement joins TRBV5-4 to TRBJ2-5; 12 nucleotides agree with TRBD2. Trimming removed 7 bases from V and 3 bases from J; junction bases left unmatched: 4. The CDR3 runs 14 residues. Germline CDR1 and CDR2: SGHNT and YYREEE (reference sequence). The CDR3 coding sequence is TGTGCCAGCGCGGCTAGCGGGAGGGAAGAGACCCAGTACTTC. This encodes CASAASGREETQYF.

The chain links TRBV27 to TRBJ2-3; TRBD2 agrees at 10 bases. Germline loops: CDR1 MNHEY, CDR2 SMNVEV (reference sequence). J was trimmed by 0 bases and V by 5 bases; bases with no gene match: 8. The CDR3 totals 17 residues. The CDR3 nucleotides are TGTGCCAGCAGTCCCCTGACTAGCGGGTATAGCACAGATACGCAGTATTTT. Its translation: CASSPLTSGYSTDTQYF.

The rearrangement links TRBV6-6 to TRBJ2-7; 7 nucleotides match TRBD1. Germline loops: CDR1 MNHNY, CDR2 SVGAGI (reference sequence). The CDR3 extends over 15 amino acids. Germline trimming cut 4 bases from V and 0 bases from J; bases unmatched to any gene: 6. The chain's CDR3 is CASSSRDSVSYEQYF. CDR3 DNA: TGTGCCAGCAGTTCCCGGGACAGCGTCTCCTACGAGCAGTACTTC.

The chain uses TRBV27 and TRBJ2-2, with D unresolved. Per germline, CDR1 MNHEY and CDR2 SMNVEV (reference sequence). The CDR3 consists of 13 residues. V shed 5 bases and J shed 6 bases, with 10 bases lying between them. The CDR3 reads CASSPPRSGELFF. CDR3 coding DNA: TGTGCCAGCAGTCCCCCAAGGTCCGGGGAGCTGTTTTTT.

This chain links TRBV20-1 with TRBJ1-2; a possible D gene is TRBD1 (6 bases). Per germline, CDR1 DFQATT and CDR2 SNEGSKA (reference sequence). Trimming pared 8 bases from V and 8 bases from J, leaving 21 bases between. CDR3 length equals 13 residues. This CDR3 reads CSPTKRGLNGYTF. The CDR3 DNA sequence: TGCAGTCCAACCAAGCGGGGGCTAAACGGCTACACCTTC.

The genes are TRBV28 and TRBJ1-2; the match to TRBD1 covers 9 bases. This CDR3 contains 17 residues. With V trimmed by 5 bases and J by 0 bases, 10 bases remained unmatched. Per the germline V gene, CDR1 is MDHEN and CDR2 is SYDVKM. CDR3 loop: CASSPRDRALANYGYTF. CDR3 sequence (DNA): TGTGCCAGCAGTCCCCGGGACAGGGCGTTAGCTAACTATGGCTACACCTTC.

Details on this clonotype: One end of the junction varies from germline; a read error may be responsible. The chain's CDR3 is CSARDRGVEETQYF. In nucleotides, the CDR3 is TGCAGTGCCAGAGACAGGGGAGTCGAAGAGACCCAGTACTTC. This chain uses TRBV20-1 with TRBJ2-5, with 8 bases fitting TRBD1. Germline V gene sequence: CDR1 DFQATT, CDR2 SNEGSKA (reference sequence). The CDR3 has 14 amino acids.

This clonotype showed up just a few times. This chain links TRBV12-3 or TRBV12-4 with TRBJ2-3; D tentatively fits TRBD1 or TRBD2 (5 bases each). This CDR3 contains 13 residues. V lost 4 bases, J lost 6 bases, and 11 bases lay in between. CDR3 amino acids: CASSSGRPDTQYF. CDR3 nucleotides: TGTGCCAGCAGTTCGGGACGCCCGGATACGCAGTATTTT.

This clonotype was detected only once. The chain combines TRBV29-1 with TRBJ2-2; D possibly corresponds to TRBD1 (5 bases). Germline assignment: CDR1 SQVTM and CDR2 ANQGSEA. The CDR3 length is 14 residues. V was clipped by 3 bases and J by 1 base, with 9 bases between them. Here the CDR3 reads CSVDIQGNTGELFF. DNA for the CDR3: TGCAGCGTTGACATTCAGGGGAACACCGGGGAGCTGTTTTTT.

This clonotype was counted a single time. The chain's CDR3 is CASKDIPQETQYF. DNA for the CDR3: TGCGCCAGCAAGGACATCCCCCAGGAGACCCAGTACTTC. The rearrangement joins TRBV5-1 to TRBJ2-5, with a tentative D call TRBD1 (5 bases). Deletions cut 6 bases from V and 5 bases from J, with 14 bases between. The CDR3 has 13 amino acids. Germline CDR1 is SGHRS and CDR2 is YFSETQ.

The rearrangement joins TRBV9 to TRBJ2-7; 8 bases align to TRBD1. Germline CDR1 SGDLS, CDR2 YYNGEE. V lost 0 bases, J lost 1 base, and 6 bases stayed unmatched. This CDR3 region has 16 residues. The CDR3 DNA sequence: TGTGCCAGCAGCGTAGAGGCGACAGGGGCTTCCTACGAGCAGTACTTC. It specifies CASSVEATGASYEQYF.

The chain uses TRBV3-1 and TRBJ2-3; D not certain. Trimming cost V 4 bases and J 1 base, with 15 bases left between them. This CDR3 has 16 amino acids. The germline V gene has CDR1 LGHDT and CDR2 YNNKEL (reference sequence). This CDR3 reads CASSPGDVAGTDTQYF. The DNA for the CDR3 is TGTGCCAGCAGCCCAGGAGATGTGGCCGGCACAGATACGCAGTATTTT.

V gene TRBV29-1 combines with J gene TRBJ2-1; 14 bases align to TRBD2. The CDR3 has 13 amino acids. Germline values: CDR1 SQVTM, CDR2 ANQGSEA. V was clipped by 8 bases and J by 6 bases; unmatched bases: 3. The CDR3 protein is CSQGTSGSNEQFF. The CDR3 DNA sequence: TGCAGCCAGGGGACTAGCGGGAGCAATGAGCAGTTCTTC.

The V call is TRBV15, the J call TRBJ1-5; D gene unclear. The V and J ends lost 3 bases and 6 bases respectively, with 12 bases between them. The CDR3 consists of 14 residues. Germline loops: CDR1 LNHNV, CDR2 YYDKDF (reference sequence). The chain's CDR3 is CATSRTPVGQPQHF. The CDR3 region has the DNA TGTGCCACCAGCAGGACCCCGGTGGGTCAGCCCCAGCATTTT.

This clonotype was seen only once. V gene TRBV12-3 or TRBV12-4 combines with J gene TRBJ2-5; either TRBD1 or TRBD2 may fit D (5 bases each). The V end was cut by 5 bases, the J end by 3 bases, with 13 bases between. The CDR3 is 14 residues long. The CDR3 here is CASSPPGTKETQYF. The DNA of the CDR3 is TGTGCCAGCAGTCCCCCGGGGACGAAAGAGACCCAGTACTTC.

This chain connects TRBV29-1 to TRBJ2-3; tentative D call: TRBD2 (6 bases). CDR1 and CDR2 from the germline V gene are SQVTM and ANQGSEA. With 7 bases removed from V and 1 base from J, the gap between germline ends came to 18 bases. The CDR3 has 15 residues. The CDR3 is CSAPTSSARTDTQYF. The CDR3 DNA follows: TGCAGCGCGCCGACTAGTTCGGCTCGCACAGATACGCAGTATTTT.

The CDR3 DNA sequence: TGCAGTGCTAGAGTTCCGGCTAGCGGGATCTATGAGCAGTTCTTC. Its translation: CSARVPASGIYEQFF. The chain uses TRBV20-1 and TRBJ2-1; 9 bases fit TRBD2. The CDR3 extends over 15 amino acids. Trimming cost V 1 base and J 8 bases; bases outside gene matches: 9. The germline V gene encodes CDR1 DFQATT and CDR2 SNEGSKA (reference sequence).

The sample holds one count of this clonotype. V and J are TRBV29-1 and TRBJ2-7, with D possibly matching TRBD1 (5 bases). Between the trimmed V and J ends, which lost 3 bases and 6 bases, there was a span of 12 bases. This CDR3 has 12 amino acids. Germline CDR1 is SQVTM and CDR2 is ANQGSEA. CDR3 sequence: CSVDQGFGEQYF. DNA of the CDR3: TGCAGCGTTGATCAGGGTTTTGGCGAGCAGTACTTC.

This chain uses TRBV7-8 with TRBJ2-4; the D call may be TRBD1 or TRBD2 (5 bases each). The CDR3 extends over 16 amino acids. The V end lost 4 bases, the J end lost 3 bases, and 16 bases lay between the germline ends. Germline assignment: CDR1 SGHVS and CDR2 FQNEAQ. CDR3 amino acids: CASSSQRGIGKNIQYF. For the CDR3, the DNA is TGTGCCAGCAGCTCACAGAGGGGCATTGGCAAAAACATTCAGTACTTC. Full variable domain (outside the CDR3, taken from reference TRBV7-8 and TRBJ2-4): GAGVSQSPRYKVAKRGQDVALRCDPISGHVSLFWYQQALGQGPEFLTYFQNEAQLDKSGLPSDRFFAERPEGSVSTLKIQRTQQEDSAVYLCASSSQRGIGKNIQYFGAGTRLSVL.

CDR3 coding DNA: TGCAGTGCTAGAGGGCTAGCGGGAAACAATGAGCAGTTCTTC. Residues: CSARGLAGNNEQFF. V usage is TRBV20-1 and J usage is TRBJ2-1; 9 bases match TRBD2. The CDR3 is 14 amino acids. J gave up 5 bases and V 1 base, and 3 bases lay outside the gene matches. Germline CDR1 and CDR2: DFQATT and SNEGSKA (reference sequence).

Comments on this clonotype: The junction departs from the called germline gene at one end, perhaps through a read error. The chain recombines TRBV28 with TRBJ2-4; 7 nucleotides align to TRBD1. The CDR3 extends over 13 amino acids. The germline CDR1 and CDR2 sequences are MDHEN and SYDVKM. The CDR3 region has the DNA TGTGCCAGCAGCGACCCCGGGACAGCTCTCTGGCACTTC. Translating gives CASSDPGTALWHF.

The rearrangement uses TRBV27 and TRBJ1-1; D gene uncertain. The CDR3 loop spans 14 amino acids. Per germline, CDR1 MNHEY and CDR2 SMNVEV (reference sequence). Trimming left V 0 bases short and J 5 bases short, with 10 bases between. The CDR3 sequence is CASSLSSIGTEAFF. The CDR3 bases are TGTGCCAGCAGTTTATCGTCGATCGGAACTGAAGCTTTCTTT.

This chain links TRBV27 with TRBJ2-7; either TRBD1 or TRBD2 may supply D (5 bases each). The germline V gene encodes CDR1 MNHEY and CDR2 SMNVEV (reference sequence). There are 14 residues in the CDR3. Trimming removed 4 bases from V and 7 bases from J, with 17 bases in between. Written as DNA, the CDR3 is TGTGCCAGCAGTTCCGGACAAAGGTCGGGAGAGCAGTACTTC. This codes for CASSSGQRSGEQYF.

The CDR3 region is CASAAGPTYEQYF. DNA of the CDR3: TGTGCCAGCGCTGCGGGACCCACCTACGAGCAGTACTTC. The chain combines TRBV27 with TRBJ2-7, with D possibly being TRBD2 (6 bases). The CDR3 consists of 13 residues. V lost 8 bases and J 2 bases, leaving 13 bases between the germline ends. In germline, CDR1 is MNHEY, CDR2 SMNVEV (reference sequence).

Here the CDR3 reads CASSAPEGDEQFF. The CDR3 bases are TGTGCCAGCAGTGCCCCAGAGGGCGATGAGCAGTTCTTC. V usage is TRBV28 and J usage is TRBJ2-1, with D maybe TRBD2 (5 bases). The germline V and J ends were trimmed by 5 bases and 8 bases, with 13 bases remaining between them. The CDR3 consists of 13 residues. Germline CDR1 reads MDHEN; CDR2 reads SYDVKM.